These 3 T cell receptor beta chains were all obtained from the same sample, sequenced in a study of blood T cell repertoires in COVID-19. The data were produced by immunoSEQ multiplex PCR, yet TCRdb's version contains in-frame clones alone and is incomplete. Of tens of thousands of clones listed, more than 70% were seen once; the top ten hold roughly 5%. Sample: peripheral blood. These TCRs come from a human donor in a cohort sampled during active COVID-19.

The chain joins TRBV7-9 to TRBJ1-2; D may be TRBD1 (5 bases). The CDR3 spans 12 residues. CDR1 SEHNR and CDR2 FQNEAQ come from the germline V gene (reference sequence). The CDR3 reads CAIQAFGYGYTF. CDR3 nucleotides: TGTGCAATACAGGCTTTTGGCTATGGCTACACCTTC.

The DNA for the CDR3 is TGTGCCAGCAGTGAAGCGCTATATTCACCCCTCCACTTT. Protein: CASSEALYSPLHF. This chain uses TRBV6-1 with TRBJ1-6; no clear D gene. Trimming took 0 bases from V and 8 from J, leaving 5 bases between them. The CDR3 sequence is 13 residues long. Germline V gene lookup returns CDR1 MNHNS and CDR2 SASEGT.

The chain joins TRBV21-1 to TRBJ1-1. TRBV21-1 is a pseudogene. This CDR3 is 17 amino acids long. The CDR3 is CASSKVHPGGEDTEAFF. DNA of the CDR3: TGTGCCAGCAGCAAAGTACACCCGGGGGGTGAGGACACTGAAGCTTTCTTT.